Detailed here is one TCR beta chain. This clonotype was seen at least ten times. There is no known antigen for this receptor. There are no base qualities to consult, and no much larger clone falls within one base. This specimen comes from a study of blood T cells in healthy people across ages (dated by TCRdb to the mid-2010s). Study-wide context: In model experiments, roughly one uniquely barcoded TCR beta cDNA molecule per two T cells was captured by template switching. The study measured age-related changes in TCR beta repertoire diversity using deep sequencing normalized with unique cDNA molecular identifiers. Two additional independent replicas of 1 million unique cDNA reads from the same blood draw were analyzed for two donors (one aged 18 to 30 and one aged 80 or older). The donors were split into four age groups: young (average around 15 years), middle-aged (about 40), aged (approximately 60) and long-lived (over 80). To avoid experimental bias, donors of different ages were randomly spread across the sequencing lanes.

The approximately 40 donors, aged roughly 6 to 100 years, were systemically healthy Caucasian individuals from Russia. Around 10 milliliters of peripheral blood were drawn from each donor into EDTA-treated Vacutainer tubes. Ficoll-Paque density-gradient centrifugation was used to isolate PBMCs, with at least 6 million per sample. Total RNA, at least 6 micrograms per sample, was extracted from PBMCs with Trizol reagent. The percentages of naive CD45RAhigh/CD27high T cells were determined by flow cytometry on a PBMC aliquot from every donor. Summary of the overall study and its limitations: Compared with the aged group, more naive CD4+ T cells, fewer expanded clones and increased TCR diversity were shown by the long-lived group, suggesting age selection. Conclusive comparison of naive and antigen-experienced compartments was prevented by the profiling of bulk unsorted PBMCs. Because donor CMV infection status was unknown, age-related changes in expanded clonotypes were potentially confounded. As age increased, observed TCR beta diversity per million T cells dropped in a roughly linear way, and a significant reduction was already evident by age 40. Total diversity estimates from one million sequenced T cells were considered lower bounds and underestimates. The percentage of naive T cells measured by flow cytometry correlated strongly with observed TCR beta diversity.

Counted from cysteine to phenylalanine, this CDR3 has 12 amino acids. Here the CDR3 DNA is all that survives: 36 bases in frame from base 1. The germline V gene provides CDR1 MDHEN and CDR2 SYDVKM. V is clipped by 3 bases and J by 0 bases, and the sequence between their germline boundaries is 2 bases long. The library was made by 5' RACE. The instrument given in TCRdb is Illumina HiSeq 2500. A second PCR of roughly 6 to 11 cycles was run with a J-beta primer mix and a sample-barcoded 5' primer. A template-switch 5' adaptor carrying 12 random nucleotides introduced a unique molecular identifier onto each TCR beta cDNA molecule. Each sample yielded at least 2.5 million CDR3-containing paired-end reads. All of the RNA was converted into first-strand cDNA using the Mint cDNA synthesis kit, with a TRBC-specific oligonucleotide serving as the primer. Following uracil-DNA glycosylase treatment, a first 18-cycle PCR with universal primers M1SS and BC2_uni_R was performed on all cDNA. In the authors' own workflow: For normalization, 1 million high-quality reads, each with a distinct molecular identifier, were randomly selected from each sample. Reads with shared molecular identifiers were discarded instead of being binned into consensus sequences. MiTCR, set to a Q25 quality threshold and the strictest error-elimination algorithm, was used for CDR3 identification, clonotype clustering and error correction. A nonparametric unseen species model with Euler transformation was used to estimate lower-bound total TCR beta diversity. TCRdb trimmed the raw reads at Q25, called clones with MiXCR and kept productive beta chains. Rows with a matching CDR3 protein are joined into one entry that keeps the most common DNA and genes. These V and J calls are TCRdb output, not the study's own analysis. The sample contains approximately 670,000 distinct CDR3 sequences, 40% to 45% of them found a single time. Clones ranked in the top ten supply 25% to 35% of the sample.

The sequenced sample consisted of blood. The rearranged chain carries TRBV28 and TRBJ1-2; no confident D gene assignment can be made. This TCR was recovered from a man at least 80 years old in good health. The CDR3 is CASSFSNYGYTF. The bases are TGTGCCAGCAGTTTCTCTAACTATGGCTACACCTTC.